This T cell receptor (beta chain) came from a study of T cells in narcolepsy. This clone occurred once. Deletions cut 5 bases from V and 0 bases from J, with 13 bases between. The CDR3 consists of 16 residues. The germline V gene encodes CDR1 SGHTA and CDR2 FQGNSA. Repertoires were generated with immunoSEQ multiplex PCR, while TCRdb's copy carries only in-frame clones and drops some. Among about 30,000 clones listed, around 81% were seen once. The source material was CD45RA- memory CD4+ T cells from PBMCs. The origin of this receptor is a human donor with narcolepsy. The chain has TRBV7-2 and TRBJ2-2; possible D gene TRBD2, 7 bases. As DNA, the CDR3 is TGTGCCAGCAGCCCGAGGGGGGGGTCGAACACCGGGGAGCTGTTTTTT. Protein: CASSPRGGSNTGELFF.